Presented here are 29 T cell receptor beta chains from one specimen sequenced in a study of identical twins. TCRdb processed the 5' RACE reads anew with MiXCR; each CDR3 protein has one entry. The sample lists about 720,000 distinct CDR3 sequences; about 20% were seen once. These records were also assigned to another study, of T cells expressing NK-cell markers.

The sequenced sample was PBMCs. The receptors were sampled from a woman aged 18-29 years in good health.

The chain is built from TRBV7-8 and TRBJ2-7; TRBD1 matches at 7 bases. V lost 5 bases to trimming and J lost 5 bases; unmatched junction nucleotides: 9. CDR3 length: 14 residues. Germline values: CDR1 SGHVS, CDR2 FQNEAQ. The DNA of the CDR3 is TGTGCCAGCAGCCCCCGGGACAGTTTCGACGAGCAGTACTTC. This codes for CASSPRDSFDEQYF.

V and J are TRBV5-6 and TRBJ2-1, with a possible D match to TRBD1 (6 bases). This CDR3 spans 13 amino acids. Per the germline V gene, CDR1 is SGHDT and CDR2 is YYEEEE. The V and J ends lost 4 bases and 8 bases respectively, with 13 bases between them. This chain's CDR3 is CASSRTGWDEQFF. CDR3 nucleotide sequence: TGTGCCAGCAGCCGCACAGGGTGGGATGAGCAGTTCTTC.

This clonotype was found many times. CDR3 loop: CASSVSPRGDQHF. Written as DNA, the CDR3 is TGTGCCAGCAGCGTATCCCCCCGGGGTGACCAGCATTTT. This rearrangement joins TRBV9 to TRBJ1-5; no definite D call. The germline V gene encodes CDR1 SGDLS and CDR2 YYNGEE. Trimming removed 1 base at V and 12 bases at J, with 14 bases between. The length of the CDR3 is 13 residues.

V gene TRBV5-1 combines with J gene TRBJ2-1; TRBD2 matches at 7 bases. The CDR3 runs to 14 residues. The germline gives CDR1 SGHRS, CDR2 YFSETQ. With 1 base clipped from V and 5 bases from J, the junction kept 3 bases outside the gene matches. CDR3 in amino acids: CASSLLGGNNEQFF. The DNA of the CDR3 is TGCGCCAGCAGCTTGTTGGGGGGGAACAATGAGCAGTTCTTC.

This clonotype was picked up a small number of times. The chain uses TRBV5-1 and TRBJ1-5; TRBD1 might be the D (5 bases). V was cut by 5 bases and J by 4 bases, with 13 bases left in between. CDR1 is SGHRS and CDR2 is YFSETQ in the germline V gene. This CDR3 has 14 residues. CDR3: CASRPSPGNQPQHF. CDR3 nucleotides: TGCGCCAGCAGACCGTCCCCAGGGAATCAGCCCCAGCATTTT.

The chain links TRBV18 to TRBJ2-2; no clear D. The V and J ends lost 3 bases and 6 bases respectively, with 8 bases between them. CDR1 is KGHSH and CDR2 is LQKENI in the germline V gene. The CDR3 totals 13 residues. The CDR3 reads CASSPLKAGELFF. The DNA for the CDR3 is TGTGCCAGCTCACCTCTTAAAGCCGGGGAGCTGTTTTTT.

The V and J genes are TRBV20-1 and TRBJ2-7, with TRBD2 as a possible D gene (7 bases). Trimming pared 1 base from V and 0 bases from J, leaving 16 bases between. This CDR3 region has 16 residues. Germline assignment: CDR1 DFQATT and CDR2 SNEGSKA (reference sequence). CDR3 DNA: TGCAGTGCTAGAGTGTTAGGGGGGGCCGACTCCTACGAGCAGTACTTC. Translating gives CSARVLGGADSYEQYF.

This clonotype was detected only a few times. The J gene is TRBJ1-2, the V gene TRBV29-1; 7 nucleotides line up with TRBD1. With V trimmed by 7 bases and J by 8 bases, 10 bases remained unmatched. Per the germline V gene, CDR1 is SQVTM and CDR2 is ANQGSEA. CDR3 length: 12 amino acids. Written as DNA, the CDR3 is TGCAGCGCCACTGACAGGGTTGAAGGCTACACCTTC. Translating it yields CSATDRVEGYTF.

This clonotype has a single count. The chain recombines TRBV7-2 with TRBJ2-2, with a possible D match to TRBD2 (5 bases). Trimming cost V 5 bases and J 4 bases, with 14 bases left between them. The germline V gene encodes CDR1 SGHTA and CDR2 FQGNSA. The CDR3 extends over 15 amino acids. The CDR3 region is CASSRTLGTTGELFF. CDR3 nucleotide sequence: TGTGCCAGCAGCCGCACACTAGGTACCACCGGGGAGCTGTTTTTT. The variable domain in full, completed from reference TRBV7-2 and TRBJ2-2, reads GAGVSQSPSNKVTEKGKDVELRCDPISGHTALYWYRQSLGQGLEFLIYFQGNSAPDKSGLPSDRFSAERTGGSVSTLTIQRTQQEDSAVYLCASSRTLGTTGELFFGEGSRLTVL.

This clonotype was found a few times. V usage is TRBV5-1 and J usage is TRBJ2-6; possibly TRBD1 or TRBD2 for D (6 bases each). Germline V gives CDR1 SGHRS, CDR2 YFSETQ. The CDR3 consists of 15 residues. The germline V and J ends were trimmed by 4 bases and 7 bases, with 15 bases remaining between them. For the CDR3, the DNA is TGCGCCAGCAGCAGCGTGGGGGGCGTAGCCAACGTCCTGACTTTC. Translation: CASSSVGGVANVLTF.

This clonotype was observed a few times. The DNA for the CDR3 is TGCGCCAGCAGCCCGGGGGCGGGAGCAGAGACCCAGTACTTC. Protein: CASSPGAGAETQYF. The V gene is TRBV5-1, the J gene TRBJ2-5, with a weak D call TRBD2 (7 bases). The CDR3 loop spans 14 amino acids. V was clipped by 4 bases and J by 4 bases, with 14 bases between them. Germline CDR1 and CDR2: SGHRS and YFSETQ.

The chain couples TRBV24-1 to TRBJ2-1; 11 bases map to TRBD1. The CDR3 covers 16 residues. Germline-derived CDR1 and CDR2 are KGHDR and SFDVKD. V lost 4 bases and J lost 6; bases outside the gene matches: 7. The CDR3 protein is CATSDPGQGAPNEQFF. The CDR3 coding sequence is TGTGCCACCAGTGACCCTGGACAGGGGGCCCCCAATGAGCAGTTCTTC.

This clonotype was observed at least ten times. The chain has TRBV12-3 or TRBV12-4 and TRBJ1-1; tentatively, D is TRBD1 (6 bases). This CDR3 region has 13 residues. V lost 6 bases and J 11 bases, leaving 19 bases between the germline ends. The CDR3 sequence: CASSLSYPGEAFF. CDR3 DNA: TGTGCCAGCAGCCTCTCTTACCCAGGGGAGGCTTTCTTT.

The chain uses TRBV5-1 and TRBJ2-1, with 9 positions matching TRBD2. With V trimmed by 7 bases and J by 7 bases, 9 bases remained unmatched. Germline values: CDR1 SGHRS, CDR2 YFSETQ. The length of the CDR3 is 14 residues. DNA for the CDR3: TGCGCCAGCCTAAGGGTAGCGGGAGTTAATGAGCAGTTCTTC. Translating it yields CASLRVAGVNEQFF.

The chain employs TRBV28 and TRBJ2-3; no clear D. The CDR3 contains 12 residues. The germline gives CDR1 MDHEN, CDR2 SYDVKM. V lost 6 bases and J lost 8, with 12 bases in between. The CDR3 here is CASRTQHRTQYF. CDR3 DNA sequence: TGTGCCAGCAGAACCCAACACCGTACGCAGTATTTT.

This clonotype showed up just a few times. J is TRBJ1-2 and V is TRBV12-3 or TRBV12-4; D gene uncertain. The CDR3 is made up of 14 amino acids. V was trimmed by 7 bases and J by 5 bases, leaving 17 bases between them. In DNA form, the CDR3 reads TGTGCCAGCACCCCAGAGAGGTCAAATTATGGCTACACCTTC. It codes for CASTPERSNYGYTF.

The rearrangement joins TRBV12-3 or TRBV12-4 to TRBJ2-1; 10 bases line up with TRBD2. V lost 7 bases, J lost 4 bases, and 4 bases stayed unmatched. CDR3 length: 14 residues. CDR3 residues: CASKGLANYNEQFF. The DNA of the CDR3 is TGTGCCAGCAAGGGACTAGCGAATTACAATGAGCAGTTCTTC.

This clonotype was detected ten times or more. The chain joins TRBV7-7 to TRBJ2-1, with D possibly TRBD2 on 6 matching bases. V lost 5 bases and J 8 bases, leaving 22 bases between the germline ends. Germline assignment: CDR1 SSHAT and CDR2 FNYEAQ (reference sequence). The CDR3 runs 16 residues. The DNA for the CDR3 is TGTGCCAGCAGCAGACTCGGGGTAGCGGCCGGCGATGAGCAGTTCTTC. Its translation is CASSRLGVAAGDEQFF.

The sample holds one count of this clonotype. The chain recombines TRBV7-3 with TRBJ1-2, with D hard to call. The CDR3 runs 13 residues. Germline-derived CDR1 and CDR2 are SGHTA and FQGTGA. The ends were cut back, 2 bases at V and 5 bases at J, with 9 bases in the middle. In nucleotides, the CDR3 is TGTGCCAGCAGCTTAGACGTTGAATATGGCTACACCTTC. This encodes CASSLDVEYGYTF.

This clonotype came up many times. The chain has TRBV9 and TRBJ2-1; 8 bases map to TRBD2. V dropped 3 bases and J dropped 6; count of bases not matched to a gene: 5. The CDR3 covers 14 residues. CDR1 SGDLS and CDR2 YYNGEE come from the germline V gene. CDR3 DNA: TGTGCCAGCAGCGGAGCGGGAGCGGTCAATGAGCAGTTCTTC. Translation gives CASSGAGAVNEQFF.

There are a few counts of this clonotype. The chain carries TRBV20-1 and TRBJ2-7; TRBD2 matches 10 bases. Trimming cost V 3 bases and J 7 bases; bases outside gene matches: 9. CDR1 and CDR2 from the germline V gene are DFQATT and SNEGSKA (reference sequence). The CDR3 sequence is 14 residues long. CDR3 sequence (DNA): TGCAGTGCTAGCGAGCTAGCGGGGGCGAAGGAGCAGTACTTC. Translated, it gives CSASELAGAKEQYF.

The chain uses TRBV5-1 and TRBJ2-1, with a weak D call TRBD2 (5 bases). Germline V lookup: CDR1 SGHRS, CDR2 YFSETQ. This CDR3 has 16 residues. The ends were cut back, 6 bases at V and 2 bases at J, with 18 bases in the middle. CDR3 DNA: TGCGCCAGCACGGGCCTGGCGGGCTTTACCTACAATGAGCAGTTCTTC. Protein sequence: CASTGLAGFTYNEQFF.

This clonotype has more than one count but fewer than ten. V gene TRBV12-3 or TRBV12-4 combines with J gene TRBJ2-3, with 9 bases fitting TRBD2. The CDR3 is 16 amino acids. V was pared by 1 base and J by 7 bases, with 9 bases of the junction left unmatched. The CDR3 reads CASSLGPAGGRNTQYF. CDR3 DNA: TGTGCCAGCAGTTTAGGTCCAGCGGGGGGTCGTAATACGCAGTATTTT.

CDR3 amino acids: CSARKAGTGELFF. CDR3 DNA: TGCAGTGCTAGAAAGGCCGGCACCGGGGAGCTGTTTTTT. The chain recombines TRBV20-1 with TRBJ2-2; D is uncertain. CDR1 is DFQATT and CDR2 is SNEGSKA in the germline V gene (reference sequence). This CDR3 is 13 amino acids long. V lost 2 bases and J lost 4, with 8 bases in between.

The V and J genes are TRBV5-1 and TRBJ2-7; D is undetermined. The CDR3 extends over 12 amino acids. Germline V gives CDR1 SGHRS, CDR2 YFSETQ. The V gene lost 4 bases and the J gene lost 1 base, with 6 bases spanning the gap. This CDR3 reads CASSMGSYEQYF. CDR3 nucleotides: TGCGCCAGCAGCATGGGGTCCTACGAGCAGTACTTC.

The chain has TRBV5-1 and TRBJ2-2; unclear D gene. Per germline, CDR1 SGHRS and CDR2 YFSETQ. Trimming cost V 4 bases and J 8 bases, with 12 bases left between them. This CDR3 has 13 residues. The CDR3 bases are TGCGCCAGCAGCCCCGACACGTCTGGGGAGCTGTTTTTT. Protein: CASSPDTSGELFF.

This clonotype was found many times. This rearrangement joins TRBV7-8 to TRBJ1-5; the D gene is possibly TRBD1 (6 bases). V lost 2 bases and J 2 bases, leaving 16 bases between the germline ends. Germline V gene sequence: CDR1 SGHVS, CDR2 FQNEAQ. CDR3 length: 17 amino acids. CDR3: CASSLWTVPGGNQPQHF. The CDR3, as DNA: TGTGCCAGCAGCTTATGGACAGTTCCTGGGGGCAATCAGCCCCAGCATTTT.

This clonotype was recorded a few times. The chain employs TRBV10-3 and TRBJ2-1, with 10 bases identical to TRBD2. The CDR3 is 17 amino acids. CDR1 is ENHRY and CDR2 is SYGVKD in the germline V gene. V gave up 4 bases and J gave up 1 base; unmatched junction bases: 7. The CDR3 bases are TGTGCCATCAGTGGAACGCTAGCGGGAGCTTCCTACAATGAGCAGTTCTTC. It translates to CAISGTLAGASYNEQFF.

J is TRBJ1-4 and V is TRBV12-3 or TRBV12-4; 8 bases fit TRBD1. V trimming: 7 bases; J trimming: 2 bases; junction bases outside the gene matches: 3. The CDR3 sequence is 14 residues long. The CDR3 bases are TGTGCCAGCAATCAGGGGGCGACTAATGAAAAACTGTTTTTT. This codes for CASNQGATNEKLFF.